This T cell receptor (beta chain) was found in a study of cytomegalovirus exposure and HLA in healthy donors. Notes on the study in general: Listed as cytomegalovirus-associated were approximately 160 TCR beta chains. As confirmed in vitro, a few CMV-associated chains were specific for CMV antigens. The tendency of first-cohort TCR clusters to co-occur in the roughly 130 validation repertoires was the finding of a later analysis.

This CDR3 comprises 13 residues. Deletions cut 7 bases from V and 0 bases from J, with 9 bases between. Germline lookup yields CDR1 SEHNR and CDR2 FQNEAQ (reference sequence). Libraries were prepared by immunoSEQ multiplex PCR; TCRdb keeps only in-frame clonotypes and omits some of them. Of tens of thousands of clones in the sample, 94% were seen once. Remarks on this clone: Its antigen is currently unknown.

The study drew the donors from its roughly 120-subject validation cohort, separate from the roughly 710-subject first cohort. The chain is built from TRBV7-9 and TRBJ2-5; possible D gene TRBD1, 5 bases. The sequence was collected from a man between 18 and 29 years old in good health and CMV-seropositive. Sequenced input: PBMCs. The CDR3 region has the DNA TGTGCCAGCACTCCAGGGTACCAAGAGACCCAGTACTTC. It is translated as CASTPGYQETQYF.